These 3 T cell receptor beta chains were sequenced from one sample in a study of cytomegalovirus exposure and HLA in healthy donors. Primers: 60 Vbeta forward and 13 Jbeta reverse. Assay: immunoSEQ multiplex PCR; the TCRdb copy retains only in-frame clones and omits some. This sample yields more than 95,000 clones, of which roughly 78% are seen a single time; under 13% belongs to the top ten. The material sequenced was PBMCs. Every receptor here comes from a man aged 30 to 39 in good health and CMV-seropositive.

This rearrangement joins TRBV9 to TRBJ1-1, with 8 bases matching TRBD1. Germline V gene lookup returns CDR1 SGDLS and CDR2 YYNGEE. Losses at the gene ends were 0 bases for V and 4 bases for J; bases not matched to a gene: 11. The CDR3 length is 17 residues. CDR3 coding DNA: TGTGCCAGCAGCGTAGGCACAGGGGGTTCCGGTGGCACTGAAGCTTTCTTT. It translates to CASSVGTGGSGGTEAFF.

V gene TRBV29-1 combines with J gene TRBJ2-1; D gene ambiguous. Germline V gene data show CDR1 as SQVTM and CDR2 as ANQGSEA. There are 16 residues in the CDR3. Trimming took off 4 bases at V and 1 base at J, with 17 bases between the two ends. The CDR3 reads CSVGYRLVNSYNEQFF. CDR3 coding DNA: TGCAGCGTTGGTTACCGGCTAGTTAATTCCTACAATGAGCAGTTCTTC.

V gene TRBV27 combines with J gene TRBJ2-3, with D perhaps matching TRBD2 (6 bases). V lost 5 bases and J lost 2, with 17 bases in between. Germline CDR1 reads MNHEY; CDR2 reads SMNVEV (reference sequence). The length of the CDR3 is 16 residues. Written as DNA, the CDR3 is TGTGCCAGCAGTCCGACCGGGGGAGTAATCACAGATACGCAGTATTTT. Protein product: CASSPTGGVITDTQYF.